This TCR beta chain was identified during a study of cytomegalovirus exposure and HLA in healthy donors (dated by TCRdb to 2015 to 2018). Notes on the research overall: In an earlier analysis of 587 of the donors, under 300 Gb of sequence data and some 100 million unique TCR beta sequences from some 170 million T cells were reported. Every discovery cohort repertoire had been produced on one sequencing platform. Among almost 400 genotyped donors of the cohort, an average of approximately 240,000 unique TCR beta nucleotide sequences were sequenced per donor, around 20% of them non-productive. An early release that covered several hundred HLA-typed donors contained around 300 gigabases of sequencing data and around 80 million unique TCR sequences. Rather than drawing on any new phenotypic data, the later analysis identified candidate immune exposures from TCR beta sequences and the way those sequences occurred across donors. A later analysis re-examined previously published TCR beta repertoires from 600 to 700 donors and added high-resolution HLA genotyping to investigate patterns of TCR occurrence. Along with the approximately 700-subject first cohort, a separate validation cohort of about 110 different subjects was used. Donor age, sex, ethnicity and CMV serostatus were collected together with the repertoire data. Among the roughly 400 genotyped donors, around 79% belonged to the genetic ancestry cluster associated with self-reported Caucasian donors. The study aimed to test whether signatures of past pathogen exposure could be identified by cataloging public T cell receptors. HLA typing included class I and class II loci at four-digit resolution. The study profiled the T cell repertoires of some 610 subjects by immunosequencing and related them to cytomegalovirus serostatus. A later genetic analysis took genome-wide SNP genotypes for about 55% of the 666 donors and used that subset as a discovery cohort. An earlier analysis of nearly 600 of the donors applied high-throughput TCR beta sequencing to assess whether each TCR beta V gene segment acted as functional or pseudogenic. A handful of DR-DQ haplotypes were handled as single units for association and clustering because linkage in the cohort was strong. The study combined high-throughput TCR immunosequencing, statistical association of individual TCRs with disease status, and machine learning to predict cytomegalovirus infection status. Typing coverage varied by locus: 629-630 donors for A, B, C, DRB1 and DQB1; under 550 for DQA1; about 600 for DPA1; around 490 for DPB1. The full study reports these points: A later analysis found that TCR association rates varied across HLA loci, with DRB1 alleles showing the most associated TCRs and HLA-C alleles the fewest. The 87-base-pair reads could not distinguish some IMGT-functional V segments, including TRBV6-2 and TRBV6-3, so those segments were excluded. A later analysis reported that several top co-occurrence clusters appeared linked to parvovirus B19, influenza, CMV and Epstein-Barr virus. Correlated functional status among segregating V segments might be attributable to linkage disequilibrium, but an unknown experimental factor could not be ruled out. V-gene and J-gene trimming of TCR beta chains was associated with a missense DCLRE1C variant in a later genetic analysis, and the association was replicated in an independent cohort. While some public TCRs were present in many individuals, most TCR sequences turned up only very rarely across donors. According to a later genetic analysis, donors in an Asian-associated ancestry cluster had fewer N-insertions in productive TCRs than the approximately 630-donor mean. Cytomegalovirus status was reported to be diagnosed by the classifier with high specificity and sensitivity in both the original and validation cohorts. In vitro tests confirmed that a few of the cytomegalovirus-associated TCR beta chains recognize cytomegalovirus antigens. A further reported finding was that TCR beta sequences accurately predicted the HLA-A and HLA-B alleles for most subjects in the first cohort. Because some donors lacked HLA typing at each locus, the association tests relied only on the typed subset. About 15 rarely observed V segments, including chromosome 9 orphons, were excluded from the earlier analysis of several hundred of the donors because counts were too low. A later analysis found that HLA-associated TCR beta chains were more clonally expanded and had lower generation probabilities than equally common non-associated chains. In an earlier analysis of over 550 of the donors, most TCR beta V segments were observed in productive rearrangements about 87% or about 30% of the time, broadly matching IMGT annotations. Assigning TCR associations to individual alleles was difficult when HLA alleles, especially DR and DQ, strongly co-occurred. A later analysis associated about 17,000 TCR beta sequences with specific HLA alleles at a false discovery rate of 0.05. Only TCR beta chains were sequenced in this cohort, and the absence of alpha or paired-chain data limited detectable features. For the cohort, immune exposure information was limited to CMV serostatus. Sequencing depth was assumed to be roughly uniform across donors in the presence/absence analyses, though that assumption may not hold. The study gave a list of about 150 TCR beta chains associated with cytomegalovirus. The sequencing pipeline was judged likely to have produced a cluster of highly shared sequence variants as a technical artifact. The authors suggested that the approach could potentially be generalized to other disease states and immunological phenotypes. In a later analysis, most CMV-associated TCR beta chains were found to appear HLA-restricted, with HLA associations seemingly driven largely by CMV exposure.

To prepare the library, the immunoSEQ multiplex PCR assay was applied. A mixture of 60 forward primers for TCR Vbeta segments and 13 reverse primers for TCR Jbeta segments was used in the multiplex PCR. Amplification of the CDR3 region of rearranged TCR beta genes was performed with a multiplex PCR assay on genomic DNA. Amplified TCR beta libraries were sequenced as 87-base-pair reads on the Illumina HiSeq System. Regarding the original processing steps: A later analysis counted approximately 84 million unique TCR beta chains across the 666 repertoires, and roughly 9.9 million of these chains were shared by at least two donors. Raw reads were error-corrected and collapsed into unique sequences by a nearest-neighbor algorithm in which closely related sequences were merged to remove PCR and sequencing errors. To assign V, D and J gene segments, CDR3 sequences were aligned to IMGT reference sequences. For a sequence to be retained, a match of at least six nucleotides to both a V gene segment and a J gene segment was required. Rearrangements were classified as productive when the CDR3 lacked stop codons and remained in frame with V and J, and all other rearrangements were classified as non-productive. CDR3 was defined according to IMGT convention as the region running from the second conserved V-encoded cysteine to the conserved J-encoded phenylalanine. The earlier analysis of 500 to 750 of the donors excluded any sequence lacking an unambiguous match to a single V gene segment. An earlier analysis of under 750 of the donors called V segments functional above 56.7% productive rearrangements and segregating when the between-donor standard deviation exceeded 5%. A statistical classification framework was developed to diagnose cytomegalovirus status using the catalog of TCR beta chain sequences. In a later analysis, V and J genes were assigned by comparing TCR nucleotide sequences against IMGT/GENE-DB human TR gene sequences. Using the TCRdist pipeline, a later analysis assigned CDR3 sequences along with most-parsimonious VDJ recombination scenarios. In a later analysis, every TCR beta chain was defined by the combination of its CDR3 amino acid sequence and its V-gene family, and reads without a unique V-gene family were dropped. In a later analysis, nearly 600 highly shared, low-generation-probability nucleotide sequences were removed to address suspected cross-contamination and a sequencing artifact. In a later analysis, a clonal expansion index was calculated for each public chain from normalized within-repertoire ranks of inferred template counts. In a later analysis, generation probabilities were computed using a VDJ recombination model fitted to out-of-frame rearrangements, and the results were checked against IGoR. Hypergeometric tests were used in a later analysis to score TCR-TCR, TCR-HLA and TCR-CMV co-occurrence, with a repertoire-size bias correction applied to the TCR pairs. To estimate false discovery rates, a later analysis permuted the HLA or CMV assignments 20 times. In a later analysis, co-occurring TCRs were grouped with DBSCAN, and TCRdist sequence similarity was added when clustering was performed within HLA-allele-positive subsets. For co-occurrence clustering, repertoires with fewer than 30,000 or more than 120,000 public chains were excluded, along with five or six repertoires with anomalous nucleotide sharing. TCRdb mirrors the immuneACCESS table, restricted to in-frame sequences. Some clones are absent from its copies; in checked studies, under half trace to an unresolved V gene, and the reason for the others is unknown. That table supplies the V and J calls and clone size; D and trimming were determined from the DNA. This sample's table carries roughly 75,000 clones. The ten top clones hold about 0.83% of the sample.

In total, about 650 healthy bone marrow donors made up the cohort. At the time of sampling, every cohort member was nominally healthy, though immune exposures that went unrecorded were likely present. The donor tested CMV seronegative, placing the donor among the roughly 400 seronegative members of the cohort. Each donor provided a peripheral blood sample, and peripheral blood mononuclear cells were used for TCR beta sequencing. Genomic DNA extraction from the blood cell samples was performed with the Qiagen DNeasy Blood Extraction Kit. Regarding this clone: Its antigen is currently not known.

Including cysteine and phenylalanine, the CDR3 has 13 amino acids. Left in the record is the CDR3 DNA by itself, 39 bases read in frame from the first base. Trimming costs V 3 bases and J 5 bases, and their ends lie 7 bases apart. Looking up the germline V gene yields CDR1 KGHSH and CDR2 LQKENI. The sample consisted of PBMCs. The rearranged segments are TRBV18 and TRBJ1-4, with TRBD1 perhaps the D gene, on 5 matching bases. This clonotype originated in a boy under 18 in good health and CMV-seronegative. The sequenced DNA: TGTGCCAGCTCACCCGACAGAAATGAAAAACTGTTTTTT. The encoded protein is CASSPDRNEKLFF.